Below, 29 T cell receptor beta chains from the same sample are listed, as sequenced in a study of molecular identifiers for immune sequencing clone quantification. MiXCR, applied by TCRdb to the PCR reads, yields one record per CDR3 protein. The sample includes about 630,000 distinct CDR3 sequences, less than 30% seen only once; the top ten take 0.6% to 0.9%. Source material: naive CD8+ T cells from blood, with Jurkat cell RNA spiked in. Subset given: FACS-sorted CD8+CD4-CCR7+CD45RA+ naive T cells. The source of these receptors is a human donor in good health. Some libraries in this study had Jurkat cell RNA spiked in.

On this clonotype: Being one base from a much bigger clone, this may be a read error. The CDR3, as DNA: TGTGCCAGCAGCTTAGGTTCTGGCCCCACCTACGAGCAGTACTTC. This translates into CASSLGSGPTYEQYF. The genes are TRBV7-9 and TRBJ2-7; D gene ambiguous. The V and J ends lost 1 base and 2 bases respectively, with 12 bases between them. Germline V lookup: CDR1 SEHNR, CDR2 FQNEAQ (reference sequence). This CDR3 spans 15 amino acids.

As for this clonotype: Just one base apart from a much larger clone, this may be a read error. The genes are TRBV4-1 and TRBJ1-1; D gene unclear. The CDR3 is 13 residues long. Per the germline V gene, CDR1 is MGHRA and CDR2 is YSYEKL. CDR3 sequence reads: CARSPGLYTEAFF. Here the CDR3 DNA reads TGCGCCCGCAGCCCCGGGTTGTACACTGAAGCTTTCTTT.

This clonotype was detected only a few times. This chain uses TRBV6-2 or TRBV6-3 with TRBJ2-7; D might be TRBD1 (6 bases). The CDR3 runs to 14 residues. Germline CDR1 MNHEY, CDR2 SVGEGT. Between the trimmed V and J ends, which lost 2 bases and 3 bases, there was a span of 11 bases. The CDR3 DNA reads TGTGCCAGCAGTTACCCGGGACATATCTACGAGCAGTACTTC. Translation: CASSYPGHIYEQYF.

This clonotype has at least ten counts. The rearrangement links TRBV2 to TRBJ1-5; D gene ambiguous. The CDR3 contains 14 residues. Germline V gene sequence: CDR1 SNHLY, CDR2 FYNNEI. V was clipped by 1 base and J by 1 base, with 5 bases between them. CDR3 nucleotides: TGTGCCAGCAGTGAAGATGGGAGCAATCAGCCCCAGCATTTT. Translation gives CASSEDGSNQPQHF. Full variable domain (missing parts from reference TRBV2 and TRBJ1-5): EPEVTQTPSHQVTQMGQEVILRCVPISNHLYFYWYRQILGQKVEFLVSFYNNEISEKSEIFDDQFSVERPDGSNFTLKIRSTKLEDSAMYFCASSEDGSNQPQHFGDGTRLSIL.

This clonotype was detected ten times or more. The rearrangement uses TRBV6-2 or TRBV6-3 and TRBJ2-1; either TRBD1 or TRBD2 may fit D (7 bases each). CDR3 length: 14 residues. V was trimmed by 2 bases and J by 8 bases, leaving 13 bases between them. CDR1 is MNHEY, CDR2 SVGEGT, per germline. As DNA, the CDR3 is TGTGCCAGCAGTTACGGGCCAGGGGGGGATGAGCAGTTCTTC. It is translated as CASSYGPGGDEQFF.

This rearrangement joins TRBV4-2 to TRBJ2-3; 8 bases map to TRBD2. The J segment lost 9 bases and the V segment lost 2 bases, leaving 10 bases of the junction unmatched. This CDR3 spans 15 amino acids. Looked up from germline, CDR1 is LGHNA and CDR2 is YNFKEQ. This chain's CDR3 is CASSQLSGVERTQYF. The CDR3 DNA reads TGTGCCAGCAGCCAACTTAGCGGGGTTGAGCGGACGCAGTATTTT.

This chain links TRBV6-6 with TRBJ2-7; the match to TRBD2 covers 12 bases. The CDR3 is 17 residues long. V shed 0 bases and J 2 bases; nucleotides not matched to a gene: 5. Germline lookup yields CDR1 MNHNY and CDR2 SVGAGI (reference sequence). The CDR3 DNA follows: TGTGCCAGCAGTTACTCCCGACTAGCGGGAGCAACCTACGAGCAGTACTTC. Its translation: CASSYSRLAGATYEQYF.

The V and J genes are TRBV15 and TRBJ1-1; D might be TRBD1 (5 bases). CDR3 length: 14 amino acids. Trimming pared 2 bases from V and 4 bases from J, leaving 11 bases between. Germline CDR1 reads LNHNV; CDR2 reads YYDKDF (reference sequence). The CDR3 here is CATSRLRVGTEAFF. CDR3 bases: TGTGCCACCAGCAGACTCAGGGTGGGCACTGAAGCTTTCTTT.

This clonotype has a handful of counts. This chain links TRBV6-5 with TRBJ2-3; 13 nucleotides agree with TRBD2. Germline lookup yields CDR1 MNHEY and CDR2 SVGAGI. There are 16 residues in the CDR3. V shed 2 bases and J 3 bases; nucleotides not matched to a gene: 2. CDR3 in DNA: TGTGCCAGCAGTTACAGGACTAGCGGGGGTACAGATACGCAGTATTTT. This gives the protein CASSYRTSGGTDTQYF.

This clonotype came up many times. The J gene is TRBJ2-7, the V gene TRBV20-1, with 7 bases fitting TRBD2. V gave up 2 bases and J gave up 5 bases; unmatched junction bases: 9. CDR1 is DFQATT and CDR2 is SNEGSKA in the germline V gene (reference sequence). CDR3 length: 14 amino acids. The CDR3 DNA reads TGCAGTGCTAGACCTGTGGGCGCGGGGGACGAGCAGTACTTC. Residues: CSARPVGAGDEQYF.

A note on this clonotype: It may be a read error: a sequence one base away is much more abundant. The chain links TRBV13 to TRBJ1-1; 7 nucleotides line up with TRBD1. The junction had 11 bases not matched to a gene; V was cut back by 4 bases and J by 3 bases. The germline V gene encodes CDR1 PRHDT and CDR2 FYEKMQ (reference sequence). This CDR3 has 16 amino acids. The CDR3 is CASSYRGRFEDTEAFF. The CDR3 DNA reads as TGTGCCAGCAGCTACAGGGGCAGATTTGAGGACACTGAAGCTTTCTTT.

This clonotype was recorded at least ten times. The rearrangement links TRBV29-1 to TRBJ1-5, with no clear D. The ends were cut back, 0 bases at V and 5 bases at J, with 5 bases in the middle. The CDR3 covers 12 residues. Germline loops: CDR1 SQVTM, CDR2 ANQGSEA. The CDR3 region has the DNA TGCAGCGTTGAAGACCCGGATCAGCCCCAGCATTTT. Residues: CSVEDPDQPQHF.

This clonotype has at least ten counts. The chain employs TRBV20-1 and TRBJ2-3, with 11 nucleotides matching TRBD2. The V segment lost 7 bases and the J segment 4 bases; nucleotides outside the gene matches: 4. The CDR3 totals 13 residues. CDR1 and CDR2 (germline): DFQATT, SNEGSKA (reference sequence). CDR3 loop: CSGSGGASDTQYF. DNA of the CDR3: TGCAGTGGTAGCGGGGGGGCGTCAGATACGCAGTATTTT.

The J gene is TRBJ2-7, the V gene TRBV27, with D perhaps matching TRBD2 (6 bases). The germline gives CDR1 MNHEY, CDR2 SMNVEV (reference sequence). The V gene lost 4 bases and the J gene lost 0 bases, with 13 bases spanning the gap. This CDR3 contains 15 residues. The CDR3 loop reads CASSYKGLLSYEQYF. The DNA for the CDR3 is TGTGCCAGCAGTTATAAGGGACTCCTCTCCTACGAGCAGTACTTC.

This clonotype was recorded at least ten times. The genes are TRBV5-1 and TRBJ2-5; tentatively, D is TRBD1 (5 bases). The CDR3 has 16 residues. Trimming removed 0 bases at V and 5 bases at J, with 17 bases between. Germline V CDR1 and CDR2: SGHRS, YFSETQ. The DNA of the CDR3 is TGCGCCAGCAGCTTGGGACTCCAGGGTGTCGGGGAGACCCAGTACTTC. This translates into CASSLGLQGVGETQYF.

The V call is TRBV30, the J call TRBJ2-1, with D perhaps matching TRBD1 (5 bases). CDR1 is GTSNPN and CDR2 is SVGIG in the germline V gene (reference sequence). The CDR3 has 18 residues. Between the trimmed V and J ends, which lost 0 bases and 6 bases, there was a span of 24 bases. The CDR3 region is CAWSVRAMYSRGINEQFF. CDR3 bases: TGTGCCTGGAGTGTACGAGCCATGTACTCTAGGGGTATCAATGAGCAGTTCTTC.

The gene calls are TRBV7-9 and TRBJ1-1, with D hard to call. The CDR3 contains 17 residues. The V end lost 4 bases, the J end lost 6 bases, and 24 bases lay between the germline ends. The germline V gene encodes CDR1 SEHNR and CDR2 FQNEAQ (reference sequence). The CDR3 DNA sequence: TGTGCCAGCAGCTCGCCCCAGAACCGGTTCATGATCCCTGAAGCTTTCTTT. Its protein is CASSSPQNRFMIPEAFF.

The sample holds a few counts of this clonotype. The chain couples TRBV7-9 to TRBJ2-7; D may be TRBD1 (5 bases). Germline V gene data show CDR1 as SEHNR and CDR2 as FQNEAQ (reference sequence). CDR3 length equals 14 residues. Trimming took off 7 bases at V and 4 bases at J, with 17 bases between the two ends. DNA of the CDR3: TGTGCCAGCACCCCAGCCAAGGGGCTATACGAGCAGTACTTC. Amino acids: CASTPAKGLYEQYF.

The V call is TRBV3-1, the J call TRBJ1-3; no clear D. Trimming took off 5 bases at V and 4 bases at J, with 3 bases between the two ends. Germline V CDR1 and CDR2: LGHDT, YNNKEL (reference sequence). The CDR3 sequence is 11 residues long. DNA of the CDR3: TGTGCCAGCAGCGAGGGAAACACCATATATTTT. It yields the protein CASSEGNTIYF.

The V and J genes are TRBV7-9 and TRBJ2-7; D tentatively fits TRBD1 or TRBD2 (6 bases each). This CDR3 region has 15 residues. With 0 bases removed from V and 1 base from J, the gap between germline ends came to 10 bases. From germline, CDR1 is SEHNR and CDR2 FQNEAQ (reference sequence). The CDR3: CASSLALGGSYEQYF. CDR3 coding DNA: TGTGCCAGCAGCTTAGCCCTAGGGGGGTCCTACGAGCAGTACTTC.

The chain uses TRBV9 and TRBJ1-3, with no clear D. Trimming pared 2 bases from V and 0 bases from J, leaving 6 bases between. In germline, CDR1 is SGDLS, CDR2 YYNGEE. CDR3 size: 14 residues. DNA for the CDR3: TGTGCCAGCAGCGTCGCCCTCTCTGGAAACACCATATATTTT. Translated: CASSVALSGNTIYF. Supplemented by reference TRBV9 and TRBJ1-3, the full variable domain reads DSGVTQTPKHLITATGQRVTLRCSPRSGDLSVYWYQQSLDQGLQFLIQYYNGEERAKGNILERFSAQQFPDLHSELNLSSLELGDSALYFCASSVALSGNTIYFGEGSWLTVV.

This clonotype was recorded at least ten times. The CDR3 loop reads CASSDFRRGYEQYF. Here the CDR3 DNA reads TGTGCCAGCAGTGATTTCCGAAGGGGCTACGAGCAGTACTTC. The V call is TRBV6-1, the J call TRBJ2-7; D possibly corresponds to TRBD1 (5 bases). Germline CDR1 MNHNS, CDR2 SASEGT. The CDR3 runs to 14 residues. Trimming pared 3 bases from V and 3 bases from J, leaving 12 bases between.

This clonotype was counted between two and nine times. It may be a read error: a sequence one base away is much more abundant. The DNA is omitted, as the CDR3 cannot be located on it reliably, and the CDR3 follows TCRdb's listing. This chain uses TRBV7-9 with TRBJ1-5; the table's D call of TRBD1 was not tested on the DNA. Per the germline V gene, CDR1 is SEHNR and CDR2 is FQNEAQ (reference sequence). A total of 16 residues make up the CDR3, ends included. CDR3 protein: CASSLVAGGSNQPQRF.

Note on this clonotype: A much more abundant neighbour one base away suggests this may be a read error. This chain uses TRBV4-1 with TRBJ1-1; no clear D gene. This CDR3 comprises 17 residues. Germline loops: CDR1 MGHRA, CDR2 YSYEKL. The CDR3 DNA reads TGCGCCAGCAGCCAAGTTTTTGGATGGTTAACTTCTTCTGAAGCTTCCTTT. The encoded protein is CASSQVFGWLTSSEASF.

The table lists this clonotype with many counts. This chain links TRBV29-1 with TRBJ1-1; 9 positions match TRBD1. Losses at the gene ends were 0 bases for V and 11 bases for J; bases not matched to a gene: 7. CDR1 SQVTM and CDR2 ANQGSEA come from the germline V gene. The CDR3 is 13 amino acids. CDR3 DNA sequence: TGCAGCGTTGAAGAAGGACAGGGGCCGAACGCTTTCTTT. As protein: CSVEEGQGPNAFF.

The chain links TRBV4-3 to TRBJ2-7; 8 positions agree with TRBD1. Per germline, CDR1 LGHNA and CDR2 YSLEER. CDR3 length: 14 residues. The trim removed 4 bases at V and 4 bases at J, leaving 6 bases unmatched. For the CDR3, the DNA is TGCGCCAGCAGCCTAGACAGGACAGGGTACGAGCAGTACTTC. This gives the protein CASSLDRTGYEQYF.

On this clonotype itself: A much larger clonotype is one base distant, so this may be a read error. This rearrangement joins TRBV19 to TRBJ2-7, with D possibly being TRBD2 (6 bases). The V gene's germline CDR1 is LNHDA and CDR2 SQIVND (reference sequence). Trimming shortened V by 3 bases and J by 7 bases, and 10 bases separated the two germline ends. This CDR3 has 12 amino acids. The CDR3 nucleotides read TGTGCCAGTAGTATCGACGGAGGGGAGCAGTACTTC. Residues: CASSIDGGEQYF. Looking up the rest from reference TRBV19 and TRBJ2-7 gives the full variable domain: DGGITQSPKYLFRKEGQNVTLSCEQNLNHDAMYWYRQDPGQGLRLIYYSQIVNDFQKGDIAEGYSVSREKKESFPLTVTSAQKNPTAFYLCASSIDGGEQYFGPGTRLTVT.

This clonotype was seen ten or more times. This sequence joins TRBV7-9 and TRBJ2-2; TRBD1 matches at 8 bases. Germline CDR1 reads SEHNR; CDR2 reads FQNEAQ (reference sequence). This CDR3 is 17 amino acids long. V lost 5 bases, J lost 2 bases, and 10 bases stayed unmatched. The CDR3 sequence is CASSLRWGQENTGELFF. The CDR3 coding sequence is TGTGCCAGCAGCCTACGATGGGGACAGGAAAACACCGGGGAGCTGTTTTTT.

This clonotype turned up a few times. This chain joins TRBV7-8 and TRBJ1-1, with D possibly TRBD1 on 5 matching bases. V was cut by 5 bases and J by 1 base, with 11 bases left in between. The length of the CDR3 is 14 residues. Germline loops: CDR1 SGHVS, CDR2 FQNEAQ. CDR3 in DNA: TGTGCCAGCAGCCGAGGAGACAGGAACACTGAAGCTTTCTTT. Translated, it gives CASSRGDRNTEAFF.